The 28 T cell receptor beta chains reported below all come from one sample, sequenced in a study of beta chain features in type 1 diabetes. General observations from the study: Type 1 diabetes patients showed a moderate but significant shortening of TCRB CDR3s in all four CD4+ subsets.

No antigens are known for them. Expressed TCRB transcripts were sequenced because the isolated RNA had all been reverse transcribed beforehand. Generated by immunoSEQ multiplex PCR, the TCRdb table keeps only in-frame clones and is missing some. The sample yields 640,000 or so clones, around an eighth seen once. Sequencing was performed on naive CD4+ T cells from blood. The receptors originated from a man aged 18 to 35 with type 1 diabetes.

The rearrangement uses TRBV6-5 and TRBJ1-1; the D gene is possibly TRBD1 (5 bases). Looked up from germline, CDR1 is MNHEY and CDR2 is SVGAGI. With 6 bases removed from V and 6 bases from J, the gap between germline ends came to 11 bases. The CDR3 consists of 12 residues. The CDR3 is CASRSGTPEAFF. For the CDR3, the DNA is TGTGCCAGCAGAAGCGGGACGCCTGAAGCTTTCTTT.

The chain recombines TRBV6-5 with TRBJ1-6; D not resolved. The V end was cut by 0 bases, the J end by 7 bases, with 13 bases between. Germline V gene lookup returns CDR1 MNHEY and CDR2 SVGAGI. This CDR3 has 16 residues. The CDR3 DNA reads as TGTGCCAGCAGTTACTCCCCCGTGGGCGGCAATTCACCCCTCCACTTT. Its translation is CASSYSPVGGNSPLHF.

This chain uses TRBV14 with TRBJ1-2; D call uncertain. The length of the CDR3 is 13 residues. V shed 1 base and J shed 0 bases, with 3 bases lying between them. Germline CDR1 and CDR2: SGHDN and FVKESK. This CDR3 reads CASSQGANYGYTF. CDR3 DNA: TGTGCCAGCAGCCAAGGTGCTAACTATGGCTACACCTTC.

There are a few counts of this clone. The chain joins TRBV5-6 to TRBJ2-2, with a weak D call TRBD1 (6 bases). CDR1 is SGHDT and CDR2 is YYEEEE in the germline V gene. V was clipped by 4 bases and J by 8 bases, with 15 bases between them. The CDR3 runs 14 residues. CDR3 DNA sequence: TGTGCCAGCAGCGTCAACAGGGTACGAGGGGAGCTGTTTTTT. Translation: CASSVNRVRGELFF.

This clone was seen only a few times. This chain connects TRBV21-1 to TRBJ2-1; the table's D call TRBD2 went unverified against the DNA. TRBV21-1 is tagged as a pseudogene. This CDR3 spans 13 amino acids. CDR3 nucleotide sequence: TGTGCCAGCAACCAGCGGGGGGACAATGAGCAGTTCTTC. Protein: CASNQRGDNEQFF.

This clone was observed a few times. This chain uses TRBV4-1 with TRBJ2-7, with TRBD2 matching 14 bases. CDR1 and CDR2 (germline): MGHRA, YSYEKL. The CDR3 runs 19 residues. J gave up 1 base and V 5 bases, and 13 bases lay outside the gene matches. The DNA for the CDR3 is TGCGCCAGCAGCGACGGCCCGACTAGCGGGAGGGCTAGGTCCTACGAGCAGTACTTC. This gives the protein CASSDGPTSGRARSYEQYF.

The rearrangement joins TRBV30 to TRBJ2-4, with 9 bases identical to TRBD1. The germline V gene encodes CDR1 GTSNPN and CDR2 SVGIG (reference sequence). The CDR3 extends over 13 amino acids. V lost 3 bases, J lost 4 bases, and 1 base stayed unmatched. This chain's CDR3 is CAWRGQGKNIQYF. CDR3 DNA: TGTGCCTGGAGGGGACAGGGTAAAAACATTCAGTACTTC.

This clone was found a few times. The genes are TRBV5-1 and TRBJ2-3; tentatively, D is TRBD2 (5 bases). The CDR3 has 14 residues. Trimming pared 5 bases from V and 6 bases from J, leaving 16 bases between. CDR1 is SGHRS, CDR2 YFSETQ, per germline. CDR3 nucleotide sequence: TGCGCCAGCAGAGTCCAGCGGCTCGAGGATACGCAGTATTTT. This sequence encodes CASRVQRLEDTQYF.

CDR3 nucleotide sequence: TGTGCCAGCAGCCAGATAGGGGCAGGAGCGTACACCTTC. This gives the protein CASSQIGAGAYTF. V and J are TRBV7-9 and TRBJ1-2; a possible D gene is TRBD1 (5 bases). V lost 5 bases to trimming and J lost 11 bases, with 18 bases between them. Germline assignment: CDR1 SEHNR and CDR2 FQNEAQ (reference sequence). The CDR3 consists of 13 residues.

The V and J genes are TRBV27 and TRBJ2-3; maybe TRBD2 (5 bases). Deletions cut 3 bases from V and 2 bases from J, with 9 bases between. The CDR3 sequence is 14 residues long. Germline V gene lookup returns CDR1 MNHEY and CDR2 SMNVEV (reference sequence). In DNA form, the CDR3 reads TGTGCCAGCAGTTTGGGCGGGCTCACAGATACGCAGTATTTT. This gives the protein CASSLGGLTDTQYF.

The rearrangement uses TRBV14 and TRBJ2-3, with D unclear. Trimming removed 1 base at V and 4 bases at J, with 9 bases between. CDR1 is SGHDN, CDR2 FVKESK, per germline. The length of the CDR3 is 14 residues. CDR3 residues: CASSQVRVADTQYF. The CDR3 bases are TGTGCCAGCAGCCAAGTTCGGGTCGCAGATACGCAGTATTTT. The variable domain in full, with the rest retrieved from reference TRBV14 and TRBJ2-3, is EAGVTQFPSHSVIEKGQTVTLRCDPISGHDNLYWYRRVMGKEIKFLLHFVKESKQDESGMPNNRFLAERTGGTYSTLKVQPAELEDSGVYFCASSQVRVADTQYFGPGTRLTVL.

V usage is TRBV5-4 and J usage is TRBJ2-7; no definite D call. Germline-derived CDR1 and CDR2 are SGHNT and YYREEE (reference sequence). V was trimmed by 2 bases and J by 3 bases, leaving 15 bases between them. The CDR3 length is 15 residues. The CDR3 region has the DNA TGTGCCAGCAGCTTTCACCACAGCAAGGGCTACGAGCAGTACTTC. This encodes CASSFHHSKGYEQYF.

This chain joins TRBV5-1 and TRBJ1-5; D is unresolved. The V end was cut by 4 bases, the J end by 4 bases, with 6 bases between. There are 12 residues in the CDR3. In germline, CDR1 is SGHRS, CDR2 YFSETQ. In DNA form, the CDR3 reads TGCGCCAGCAGCGACGGGAATCAGCCCCAGCATTTT. It codes for CASSDGNQPQHF.

This clone has just a few counts. The CDR3 DNA is TGTGCCTGGAGTGTACTAAGTAATGAGCAGTTCTTC. This encodes CAWSVLSNEQFF. This chain uses TRBV30 with TRBJ2-1; no reliable D call. The V end lost 0 bases, the J end lost 7 bases, and 7 bases lay between the germline ends. The CDR3 extends over 12 amino acids. Germline lookup yields CDR1 GTSNPN and CDR2 SVGIG (reference sequence).

The chain is built from TRBV5-1 and TRBJ1-5, with TRBD1 matching over 7 bases. Germline loops: CDR1 SGHRS, CDR2 YFSETQ. CDR3 size: 13 residues. J gave up 5 bases and V 4 bases, and 3 bases lay outside the gene matches. The CDR3: CASSTQGDQPQHF. The CDR3 DNA reads TGCGCCAGCAGCACCCAGGGGGATCAGCCCCAGCATTTT.

The rearrangement joins TRBV2 to TRBJ2-1; D possibly corresponds to TRBD2 (7 bases). Looked up from germline, CDR1 is SNHLY and CDR2 is FYNNEI. V was trimmed by 6 bases and J by 2 bases, leaving 14 bases between them. The CDR3 has 15 residues. DNA for the CDR3: TGTGCCAGCAGAAGGGGGGGAGCCCCCTACAATGAGCAGTTCTTC. Translated, it gives CASRRGGAPYNEQFF.

Only a few counts were recorded for this clone. The chain employs TRBV5-6 and TRBJ1-2; 7 bases are a match to TRBD1. Trimming removed 2 bases from V and 5 bases from J; junction bases left unmatched: 6. Germline V gene lookup returns CDR1 SGHDT and CDR2 YYEEEE. This CDR3 is 14 amino acids long. Here the CDR3 DNA reads TGTGCCAGCAGCTTTGACAGGGTGAGGTATGGCTACACCTTC. Protein sequence: CASSFDRVRYGYTF.

This clone came up a few times. The chain recombines TRBV2 with TRBJ1-1; TRBD1 matches 7 bases. The V segment lost 5 bases and the J segment 1 base; nucleotides outside the gene matches: 4. The length of the CDR3 is 14 residues. Per the germline V gene, CDR1 is SNHLY and CDR2 is FYNNEI. The CDR3, as DNA: TGTGCCAGCAGTACGGACAGGAGGAACACTGAAGCTTTCTTT. It specifies CASSTDRRNTEAFF.

This chain's CDR3 is CASSLGGGEYYEQYF. The CDR3, as DNA: TGTGCCAGCAGCTTAGGAGGGGGCGAGTACTACGAGCAGTACTTC. V gene TRBV7-2 combines with J gene TRBJ2-7; 7 positions match TRBD1. V was pared by 1 base and J by 3 bases, with 6 bases of the junction left unmatched. The CDR3 spans 15 residues. Per germline, CDR1 SGHTA and CDR2 FQGNSA.

This clone has only a few counts. The chain is built from TRBV6-5 and TRBJ2-1; 9 nucleotides match TRBD2. The germline V gene has CDR1 MNHEY and CDR2 SVGAGI. The CDR3 covers 16 residues. J lost 6 bases, V lost 2 bases, and 8 bases had no gene match. This CDR3 is CASSYPGGRASNEQFF. Written as DNA, the CDR3 is TGTGCCAGCAGTTACCCCGGCGGGAGGGCCTCCAATGAGCAGTTCTTC.

The genes are TRBV6-5 and TRBJ2-3; TRBD1 is a possible D gene (5 bases). V dropped 7 bases and J dropped 1 base, with 9 bases sitting between them. Germline V gene lookup returns CDR1 MNHEY and CDR2 SVGAGI. This CDR3 comprises 13 residues. The CDR3 loop is CASKGPGTDTQYF. DNA for the CDR3: TGTGCCAGCAAGGGGCCAGGCACAGATACGCAGTATTTT.

Of note for this clone: The same CDR3 also results from other DNA sequences found in this sample. J is TRBJ2-1 and V is TRBV7-2; TRBD1 might be the D (6 bases). Germline assignment: CDR1 SGHTA and CDR2 FQGNSA. V lost 4 bases and J 7 bases, leaving 8 bases between the germline ends. The CDR3 is 12 amino acids. The CDR3, as DNA: TGTGCCAGCAGCTCTCAGGGGAATGAGCAGTTCTTC. It translates to CASSSQGNEQFF. The full variable domain, in which reference TRBV7-2 and TRBJ2-1 provide the parts outside the CDR3, is GAGVSQSPSNKVTEKGKDVELRCDPISGHTALYWYRQSLGQGLEFLIYFQGNSAPDKSGLPSDRFSAERTGGSVSTLTIQRTQQEDSAVYLCASSSQGNEQFFGPGTRLTVL.

This clone was counted only a few times. This rearrangement joins TRBV7-2 to TRBJ1-6; D is uncertain. Trimming left V 1 base short and J 10 bases short, with 5 bases between. Germline V CDR1 and CDR2: SGHTA, FQGNSA. The CDR3 spans 12 residues. The CDR3 loop is CASSLEGSPLHF. CDR3 sequence (DNA): TGTGCCAGCAGCTTAGAGGGATCACCCCTCCACTTT. Supplemented by reference TRBV7-2 and TRBJ1-6, the full variable domain reads GAGVSQSPSNKVTEKGKDVELRCDPISGHTALYWYRQSLGQGLEFLIYFQGNSAPDKSGLPSDRFSAERTGGSVSTLTIQRTQQEDSAVYLCASSLEGSPLHFGNGTRLTVT.

The rearrangement uses TRBV15 and TRBJ2-2; D tentatively reads TRBD1 or TRBD2 (5 bases each). Germline loops: CDR1 LNHNV, CDR2 YYDKDF (reference sequence). This CDR3 spans 15 amino acids. Trimming removed 6 bases at V and 1 base at J, with 12 bases between. CDR3 DNA: TGTGCCACCAGTACGGGGACCCTGAACACCGGGGAGCTGTTTTTT. This sequence encodes CATSTGTLNTGELFF.

The chain has TRBV5-1 and TRBJ2-3, with TRBD1 matching over 8 bases. The ends lost 0 bases at V and 2 bases at J; junction bases unmatched: 8. The CDR3 is 17 amino acids. Germline CDR1 SGHRS, CDR2 YFSETQ. DNA for the CDR3: TGCGCCAGCAGCTTGGGCCCCGGGCAGGGGGCCACAGATACGCAGTATTTT. Translation: CASSLGPGQGATDTQYF.

The chain joins TRBV2 to TRBJ1-1; no clear D. CDR3 length: 13 amino acids. V was trimmed by 1 base and J by 4 bases, leaving 7 bases between them. Germline values: CDR1 SNHLY, CDR2 FYNNEI. CDR3 in DNA: TGTGCCAGCAGTGAAGGGGAGGGCACTGAAGCTTTCTTT. The encoded protein is CASSEGEGTEAFF.

This chain uses TRBV5-6 with TRBJ2-5; 7 bases are a match to TRBD2. The germline gives CDR1 SGHDT, CDR2 YYEEEE. With V trimmed by 2 bases and J by 5 bases, 9 bases remained unmatched. The CDR3 runs 15 residues. The CDR3 loop is CASSLAAGSEETQYF. CDR3 DNA: TGTGCCAGCAGCTTAGCAGCGGGGAGTGAGGAGACCCAGTACTTC.

The CDR3 spells CASTRGGLAGEGETQYF. In DNA form, the CDR3 reads TGTGCCAGCACCCGGGGGGGACTAGCGGGAGAGGGAGAGACCCAGTACTTC. The chain joins TRBV5-4 to TRBJ2-5, with 14 bases identical to TRBD2. V was clipped by 6 bases and J by 4 bases; unmatched bases: 11. The CDR3 contains 17 residues. Germline assignment: CDR1 SGHNT and CDR2 YYREEE (reference sequence). Full variable domain (missing parts from reference TRBV5-4 and TRBJ2-5): ETGVTQSPTHLIKTRGQQVTLRCSSQSGHNTVSWYQQALGQGPQFIFQYYREEENGRGNFPPRFSGLQFPNYSSELNVNALELDDSALYLCASTRGGLAGEGETQYFGPGTRLLVL.